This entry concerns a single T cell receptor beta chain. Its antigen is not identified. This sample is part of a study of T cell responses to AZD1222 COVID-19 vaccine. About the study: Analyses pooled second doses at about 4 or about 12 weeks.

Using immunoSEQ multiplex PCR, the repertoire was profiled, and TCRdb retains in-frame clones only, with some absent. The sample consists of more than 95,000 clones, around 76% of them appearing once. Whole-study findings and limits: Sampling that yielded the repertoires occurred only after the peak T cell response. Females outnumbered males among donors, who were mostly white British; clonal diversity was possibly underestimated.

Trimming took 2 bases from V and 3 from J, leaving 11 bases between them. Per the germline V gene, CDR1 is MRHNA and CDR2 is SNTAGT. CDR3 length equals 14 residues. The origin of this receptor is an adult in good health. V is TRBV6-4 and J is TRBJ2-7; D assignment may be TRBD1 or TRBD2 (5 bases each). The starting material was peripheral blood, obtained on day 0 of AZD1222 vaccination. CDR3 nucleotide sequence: TGTGCCAGCAGTGACGGCAGGGAGATCTACGAGCAGTACTTC. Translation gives CASSDGREIYEQYF.